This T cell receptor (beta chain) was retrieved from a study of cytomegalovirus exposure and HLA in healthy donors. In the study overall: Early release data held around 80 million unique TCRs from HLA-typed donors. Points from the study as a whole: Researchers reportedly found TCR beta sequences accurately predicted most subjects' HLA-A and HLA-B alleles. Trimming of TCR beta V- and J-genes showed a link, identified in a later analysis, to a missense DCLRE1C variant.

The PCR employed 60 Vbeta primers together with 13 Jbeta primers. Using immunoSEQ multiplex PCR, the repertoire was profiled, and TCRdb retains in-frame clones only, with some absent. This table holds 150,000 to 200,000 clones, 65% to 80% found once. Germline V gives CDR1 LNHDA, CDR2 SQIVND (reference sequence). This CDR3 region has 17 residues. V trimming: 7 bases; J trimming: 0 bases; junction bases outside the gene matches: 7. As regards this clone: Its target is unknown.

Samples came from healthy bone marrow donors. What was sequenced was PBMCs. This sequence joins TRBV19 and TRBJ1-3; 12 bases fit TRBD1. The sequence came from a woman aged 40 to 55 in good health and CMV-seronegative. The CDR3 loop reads CASIKGQGAHSGNTIYF. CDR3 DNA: TGTGCCAGTATCAAGGGACAGGGGGCCCACTCTGGAAACACCATATATTTT.